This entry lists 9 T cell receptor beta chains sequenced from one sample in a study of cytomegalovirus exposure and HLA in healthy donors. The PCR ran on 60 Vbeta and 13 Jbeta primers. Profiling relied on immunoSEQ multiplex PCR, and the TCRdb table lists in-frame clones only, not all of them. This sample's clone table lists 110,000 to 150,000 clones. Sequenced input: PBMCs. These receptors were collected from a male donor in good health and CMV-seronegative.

This CDR3 is CAWRPGDRYTF. DNA for the CDR3: TGTGCCTGGAGACCCGGTGATCGCTACACCTTC. The chain recombines TRBV30 with TRBJ1-2, with unresolved D. The CDR3 contains 11 residues. Germline V gene sequence: CDR1 GTSNPN, CDR2 SVGIG (reference sequence). Trimming took 3 bases from V and 9 from J, leaving 11 bases between them.

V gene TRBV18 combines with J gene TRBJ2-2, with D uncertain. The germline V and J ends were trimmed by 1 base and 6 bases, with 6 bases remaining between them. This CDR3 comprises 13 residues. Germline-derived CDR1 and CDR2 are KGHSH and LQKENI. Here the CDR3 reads CASSPLLAGELFF. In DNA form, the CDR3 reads TGTGCCAGCTCACCACTCTTAGCCGGGGAGCTGTTTTTT.

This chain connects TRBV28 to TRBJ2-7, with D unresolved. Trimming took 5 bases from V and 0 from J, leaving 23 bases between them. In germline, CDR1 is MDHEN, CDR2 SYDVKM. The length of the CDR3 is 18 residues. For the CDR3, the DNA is TGTGCCAGCAGTCCCCAATACGAGGTTTTTTTAGTCTCCTACGAGCAGTACTTC. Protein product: CASSPQYEVFLVSYEQYF.

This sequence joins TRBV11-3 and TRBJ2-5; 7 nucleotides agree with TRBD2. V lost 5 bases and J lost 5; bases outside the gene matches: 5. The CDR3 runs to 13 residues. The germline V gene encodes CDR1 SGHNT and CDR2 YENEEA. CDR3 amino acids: CASSLTSDETQYF. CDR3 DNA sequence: TGTGCCAGCAGCCTCACTAGCGACGAGACCCAGTACTTC.

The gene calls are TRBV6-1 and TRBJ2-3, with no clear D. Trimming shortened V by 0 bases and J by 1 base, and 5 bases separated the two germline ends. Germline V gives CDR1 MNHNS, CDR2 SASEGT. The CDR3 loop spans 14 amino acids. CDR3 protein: CASSEAGGTDTQYF. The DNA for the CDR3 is TGTGCCAGCAGTGAAGCGGGCGGCACAGATACGCAGTATTTT.

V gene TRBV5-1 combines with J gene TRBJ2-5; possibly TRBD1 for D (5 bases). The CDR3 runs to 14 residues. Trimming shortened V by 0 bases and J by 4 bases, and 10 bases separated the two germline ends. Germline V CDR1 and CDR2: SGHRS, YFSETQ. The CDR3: CASSLGGEPETQYF. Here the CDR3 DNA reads TGCGCCAGCAGCTTGGGGGGCGAGCCAGAGACCCAGTACTTC.

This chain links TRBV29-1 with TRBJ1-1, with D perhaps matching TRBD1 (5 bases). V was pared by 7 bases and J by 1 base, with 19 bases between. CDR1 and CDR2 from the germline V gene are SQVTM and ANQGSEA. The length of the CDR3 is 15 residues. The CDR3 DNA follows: TGCAGCGCGACCTCAGCAGGGAAAGAGAACACTGAAGCTTTCTTT. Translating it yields CSATSAGKENTEAFF.

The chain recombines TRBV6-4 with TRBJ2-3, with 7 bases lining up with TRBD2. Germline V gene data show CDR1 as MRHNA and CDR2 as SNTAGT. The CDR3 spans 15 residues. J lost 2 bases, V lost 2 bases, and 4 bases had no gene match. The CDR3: CASSDEAGPTDTQYF. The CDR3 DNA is TGTGCCAGCAGTGACGAAGCGGGACCCACAGATACGCAGTATTTT.

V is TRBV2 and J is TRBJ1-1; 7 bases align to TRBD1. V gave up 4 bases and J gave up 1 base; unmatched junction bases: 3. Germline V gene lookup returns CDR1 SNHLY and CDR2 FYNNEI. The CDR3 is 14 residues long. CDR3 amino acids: CASSVTGRNTEAFF. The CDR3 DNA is TGTGCCAGCAGTGTGACAGGGCGGAACACTGAAGCTTTCTTT.